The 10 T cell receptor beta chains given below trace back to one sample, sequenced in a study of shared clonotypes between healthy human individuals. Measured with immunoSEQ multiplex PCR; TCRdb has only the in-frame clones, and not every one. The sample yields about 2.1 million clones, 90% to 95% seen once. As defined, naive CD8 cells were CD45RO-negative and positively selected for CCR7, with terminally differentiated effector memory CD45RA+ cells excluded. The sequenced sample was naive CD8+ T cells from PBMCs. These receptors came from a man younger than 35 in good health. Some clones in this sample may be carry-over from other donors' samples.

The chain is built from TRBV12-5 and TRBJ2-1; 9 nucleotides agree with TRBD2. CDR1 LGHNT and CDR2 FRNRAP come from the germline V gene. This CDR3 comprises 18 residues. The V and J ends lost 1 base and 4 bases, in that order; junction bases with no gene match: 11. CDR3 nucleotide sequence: TGTGCTAGTGGTTTGGAGTTAACAGGGCTAGCGGGATACAATGAGCAGTTCTTC. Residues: CASGLELTGLAGYNEQFF.

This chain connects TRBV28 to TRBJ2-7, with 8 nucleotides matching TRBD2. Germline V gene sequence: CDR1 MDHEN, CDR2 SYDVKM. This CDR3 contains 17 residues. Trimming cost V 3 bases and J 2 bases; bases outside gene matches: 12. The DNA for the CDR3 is TGTGCCAGCAGTTTGGTGGAGGATGGCGGGAGGCCCTACGAGCAGTACTTC. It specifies CASSLVEDGGRPYEQYF.

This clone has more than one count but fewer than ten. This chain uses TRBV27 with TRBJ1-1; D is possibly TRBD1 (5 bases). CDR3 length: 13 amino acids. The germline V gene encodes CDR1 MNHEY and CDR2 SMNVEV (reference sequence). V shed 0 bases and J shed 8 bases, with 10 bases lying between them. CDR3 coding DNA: TGTGCCAGCAGTTTATCGTTGGACAAGGAAGCTTTCTTT. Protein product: CASSLSLDKEAFF.

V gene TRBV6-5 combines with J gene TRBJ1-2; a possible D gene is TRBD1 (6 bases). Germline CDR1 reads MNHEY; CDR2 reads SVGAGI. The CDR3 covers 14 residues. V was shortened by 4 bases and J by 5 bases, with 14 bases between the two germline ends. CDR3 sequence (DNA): TGTGCCAGCAGTTTAAGCAGGGGAAAGTATGGCTACACCTTC. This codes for CASSLSRGKYGYTF.

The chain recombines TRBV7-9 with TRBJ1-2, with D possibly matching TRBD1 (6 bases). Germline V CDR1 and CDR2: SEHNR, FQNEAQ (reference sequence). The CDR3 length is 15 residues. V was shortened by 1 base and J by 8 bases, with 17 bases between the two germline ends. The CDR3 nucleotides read TGTGCCAGCAGCTTAGTCCCGGACAGCACGGGCGGCTACACCTTC. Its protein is CASSLVPDSTGGYTF.

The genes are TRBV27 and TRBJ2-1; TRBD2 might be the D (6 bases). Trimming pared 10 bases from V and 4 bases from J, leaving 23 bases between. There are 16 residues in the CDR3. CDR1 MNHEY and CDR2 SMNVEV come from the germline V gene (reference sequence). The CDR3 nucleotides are TGTGCCACCACCGCCCGATGGAGGGACGGGTACAATGAGCAGTTCTTC. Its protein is CATTARWRDGYNEQFF.

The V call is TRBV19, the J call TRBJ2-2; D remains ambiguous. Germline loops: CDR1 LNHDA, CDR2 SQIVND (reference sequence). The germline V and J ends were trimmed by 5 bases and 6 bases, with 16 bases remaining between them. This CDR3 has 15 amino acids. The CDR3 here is CASSWADLFPGELFF. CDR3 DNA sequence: TGTGCCAGTAGTTGGGCGGATCTCTTCCCCGGGGAGCTGTTTTTT.

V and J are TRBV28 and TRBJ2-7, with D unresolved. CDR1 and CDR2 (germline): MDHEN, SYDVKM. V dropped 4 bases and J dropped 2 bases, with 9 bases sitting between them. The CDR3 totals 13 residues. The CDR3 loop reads CASSSPGTYEQYF. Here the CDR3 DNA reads TGTGCCAGCAGTTCCCCAGGTACCTACGAGCAGTACTTC.

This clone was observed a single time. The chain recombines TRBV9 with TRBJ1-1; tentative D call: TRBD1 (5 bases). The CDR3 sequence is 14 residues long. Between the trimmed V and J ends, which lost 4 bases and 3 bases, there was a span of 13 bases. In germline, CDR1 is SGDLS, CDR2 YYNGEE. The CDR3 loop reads CASSSRDSDTEAFF. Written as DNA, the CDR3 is TGTGCCAGCAGCTCCCGGGACTCGGACACTGAAGCTTTCTTT. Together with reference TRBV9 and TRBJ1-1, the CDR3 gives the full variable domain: DSGVTQTPKHLITATGQRVTLRCSPRSGDLSVYWYQQSLDQGLQFLIQYYNGEERAKGNILERFSAQQFPDLHSELNLSSLELGDSALYFCASSSRDSDTEAFFGQGTRLTVV.

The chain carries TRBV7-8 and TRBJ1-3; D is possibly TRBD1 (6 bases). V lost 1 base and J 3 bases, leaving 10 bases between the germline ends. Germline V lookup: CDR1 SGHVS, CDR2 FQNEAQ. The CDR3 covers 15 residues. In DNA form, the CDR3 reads TGTGCCAGCAGCTTAGATGCAGGGGTTGGAAACACCATATATTTT. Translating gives CASSLDAGVGNTIYF.